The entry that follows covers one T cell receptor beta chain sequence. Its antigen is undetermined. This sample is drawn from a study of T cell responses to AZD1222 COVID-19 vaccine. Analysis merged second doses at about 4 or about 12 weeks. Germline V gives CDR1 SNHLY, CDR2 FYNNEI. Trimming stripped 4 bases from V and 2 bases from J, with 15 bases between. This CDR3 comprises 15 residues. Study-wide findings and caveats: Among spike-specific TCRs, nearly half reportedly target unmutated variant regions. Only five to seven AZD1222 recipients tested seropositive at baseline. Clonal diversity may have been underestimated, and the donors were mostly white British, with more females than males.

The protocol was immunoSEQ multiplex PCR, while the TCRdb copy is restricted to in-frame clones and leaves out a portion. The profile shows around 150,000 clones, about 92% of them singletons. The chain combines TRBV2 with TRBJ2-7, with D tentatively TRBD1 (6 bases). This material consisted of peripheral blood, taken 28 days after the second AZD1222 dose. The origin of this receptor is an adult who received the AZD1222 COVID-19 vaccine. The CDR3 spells CASSVRDTVTYEQYF. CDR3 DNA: TGTGCCAGCAGTGTGAGGGACACCGTAACCTACGAGCAGTACTTC.